This T cell receptor (beta chain) was documented in a study of T cell repertoires in cytomegalovirus infection. General study points: HLA-C-restricted CMV clonotypes gave the most frequent clonotype in two of eight donors.

CDR3 length: 17 amino acids. V was clipped by 9 bases and J by 2 bases; unmatched bases: 14. The germline gives CDR1 SNHLY, CDR2 FYNNEI. TCRdb re-called the reads through MiXCR, storing one row per CDR3 protein. The sample includes nearly 550,000 distinct CDR3 sequences, 16% of them seen just once. On this clonotype: No antigen is known for it.

The TCR sequence derives from a human donor in good health (CMV status not recorded). Some clones in this sample may be carry-over from other donors' samples. Input material: CD8+ T cells from PBMCs. The genes are TRBV2 and TRBJ2-2, with TRBD2 identical over 8 bases. The CDR3 DNA sequence: TGTGCCAGAGAATATTCCACGGGGGGGCCAAACACCGGGGAGCTGTTTTTT. This translates into CAREYSTGGPNTGELFF.